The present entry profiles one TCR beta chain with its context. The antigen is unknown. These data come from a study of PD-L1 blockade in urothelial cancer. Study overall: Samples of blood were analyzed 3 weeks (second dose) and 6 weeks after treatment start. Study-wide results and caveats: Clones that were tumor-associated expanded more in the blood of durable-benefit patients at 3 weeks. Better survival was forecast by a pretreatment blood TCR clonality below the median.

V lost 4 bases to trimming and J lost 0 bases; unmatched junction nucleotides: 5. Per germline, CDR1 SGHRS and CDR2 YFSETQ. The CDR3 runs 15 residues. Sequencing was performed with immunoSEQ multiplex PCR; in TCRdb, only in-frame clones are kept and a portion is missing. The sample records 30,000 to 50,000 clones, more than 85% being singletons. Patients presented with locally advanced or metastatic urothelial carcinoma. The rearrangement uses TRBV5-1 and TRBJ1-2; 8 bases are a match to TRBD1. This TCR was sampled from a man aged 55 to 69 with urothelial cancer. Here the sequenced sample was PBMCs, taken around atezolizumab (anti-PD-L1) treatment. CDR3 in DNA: TGCGCCAGCAGCCACCGGACAGGGTCTAACTATGGCTACACCTTC. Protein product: CASSHRTGSNYGYTF.